The TCR beta chain described here comes from a study of sequential checkpoint blockade in melanoma. Study-wide background: First-line arms were nivolumab then ipilimumab, or the reverse, randomized 1:1. After both sequences, patients received maintenance nivolumab.

The treatment is: randomized to nivolumab then ipilimumab (arm A) or the reverse (arm B). Patients had received no earlier DNA-damaging chemotherapy. Sorted cells were live CD3+CD8+, lacking CD19 and CD56, from PBMCs. The data were produced by immunoSEQ multiplex PCR, yet TCRdb's version contains in-frame clones alone and is incomplete. The sample has 4,500 to 6,000 clones, approximately 78% seen once; the top ten hold 67%. The germline V gene has CDR1 SGHNT and CDR2 YYREEE (reference sequence). This CDR3 contains 15 residues. The junction had 3 bases not matched to a gene; V was cut back by 4 bases and J by 5 bases.

The receptor was derived from a human donor with melanoma. The chain combines TRBV5-4 with TRBJ2-1; TRBD2 matches 13 bases. The input for sequencing was CD8+ T cells sorted from blood (inferred from file names), taken from a patient given nivolumab and ipilimumab in sequence. The chain's CDR3 is CASSPGTSGNNEQFF. The CDR3 nucleotides read TGTGCCAGCAGCCCCGGGACTAGCGGGAACAATGAGCAGTTCTTC.